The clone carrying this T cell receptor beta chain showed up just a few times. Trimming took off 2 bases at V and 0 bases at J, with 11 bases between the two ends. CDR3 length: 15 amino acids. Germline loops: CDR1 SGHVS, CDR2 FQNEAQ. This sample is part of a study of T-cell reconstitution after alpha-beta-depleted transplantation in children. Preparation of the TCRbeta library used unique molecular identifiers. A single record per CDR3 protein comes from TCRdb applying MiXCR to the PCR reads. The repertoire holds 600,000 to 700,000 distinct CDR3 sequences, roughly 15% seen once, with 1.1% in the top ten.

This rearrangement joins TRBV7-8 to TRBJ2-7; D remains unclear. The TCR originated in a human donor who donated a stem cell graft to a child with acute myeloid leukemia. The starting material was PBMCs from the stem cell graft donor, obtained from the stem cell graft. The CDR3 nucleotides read TGTGCCAGCAGCTTATCTACCCTCAGCTCCTACGAGCAGTACTTC. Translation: CASSLSTLSSYEQYF. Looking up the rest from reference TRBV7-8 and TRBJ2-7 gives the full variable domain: GAGVSQSPRYKVAKRGQDVALRCDPISGHVSLFWYQQALGQGPEFLTYFQNEAQLDKSGLPSDRFFAERPEGSVSTLKIQRTQQEDSAVYLCASSLSTLSSYEQYFGPGTRLTVT.